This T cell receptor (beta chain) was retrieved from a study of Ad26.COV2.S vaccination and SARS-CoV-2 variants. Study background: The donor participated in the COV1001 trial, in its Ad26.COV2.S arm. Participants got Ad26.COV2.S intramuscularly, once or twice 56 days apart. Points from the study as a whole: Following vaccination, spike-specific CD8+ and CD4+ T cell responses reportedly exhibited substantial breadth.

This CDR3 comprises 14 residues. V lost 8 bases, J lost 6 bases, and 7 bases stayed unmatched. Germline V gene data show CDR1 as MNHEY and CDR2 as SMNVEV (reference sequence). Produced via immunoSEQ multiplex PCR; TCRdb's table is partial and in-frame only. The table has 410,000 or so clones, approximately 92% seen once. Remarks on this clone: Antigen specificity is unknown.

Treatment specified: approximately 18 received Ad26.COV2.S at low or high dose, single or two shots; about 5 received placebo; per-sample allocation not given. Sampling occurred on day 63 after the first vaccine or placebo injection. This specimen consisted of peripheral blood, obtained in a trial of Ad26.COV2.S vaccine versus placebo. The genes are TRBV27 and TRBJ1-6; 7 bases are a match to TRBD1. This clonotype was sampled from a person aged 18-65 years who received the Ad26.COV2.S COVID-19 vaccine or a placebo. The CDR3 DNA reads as TGTGCCAGCCAACAGGGACAGACTAATTCACCCCTCCACTTT. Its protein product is CASQQGQTNSPLHF.